The clone carrying this T cell receptor beta chain was counted ten times or more. What it binds is not known. All patients were treatment-naive before thyroid surgery. These data are taken from a study of metastatic and nonmetastatic thyroid tumors. Across the study: Malignant and benign thyroid patients had repertoires compared in peripheral blood and tumor or nodule tissue. Study results and limitations: When malignant thyroid tumors were compared with benign nodules, TCR beta diversity was reportedly significantly higher in the malignant tumors. This held in both blood and tumor samples.

TCRdb re-called clones from the PCR reads using MiXCR. Among about 93,000 clones, 9.5% to 15% were seen once, and the ten largest hold about 11%. Germline V gives CDR1 MGHRA, CDR2 YSYEKL. The V and J ends lost 3 bases and 1 base respectively, with 5 bases between them. The CDR3 covers 13 residues. The chain recombines TRBV4-1 with TRBJ2-3; D ambiguous. Sequenced: blood. This receptor was obtained from a female donor with papillary thyroid cancer or a benign thyroid nodule (not recorded which). Some clones in this sample may be carry-over from other donors' samples. The CDR3 coding sequence is TGCGCCAGCAGCCAGCAGGGCACAGATACGCAGTATTTT. Protein product: CASSQQGTDTQYF.